One sample yielded the 10 T cell receptor beta chains listed below, sequenced in a study of technical replicates of blood from several donors. The method was immunoSEQ multiplex PCR; TCRdb's version includes in-frame clones alone and lacks a portion of them. Here the sample spans 70,000 to 80,000 clones, roughly 91% being singletons. Sample: T cells isolated from PBMCs. The receptor source for this set is a human donor in good health. Some clones in this sample may be carry-over from other donors' samples.

This rearrangement joins TRBV20-1 to TRBJ1-1; maybe TRBD1 (5 bases). The CDR3 has 11 amino acids. The V gene lost 5 bases and the J gene lost 11 bases, with 15 bases spanning the gap. CDR1 is DFQATT and CDR2 is SNEGSKA in the germline V gene (reference sequence). In DNA, the CDR3 is TGCAGTGCTGGGACTCCTGGACGGGCTTTCTTT. This codes for CSAGTPGRAFF.

This chain's CDR3 is CASSRLAGGQLNEQFF. The CDR3 nucleotides are TGTGCCAGCAGTCGACTAGCGGGGGGCCAGCTCAATGAGCAGTTCTTC. The rearrangement uses TRBV2 and TRBJ2-1, with 13 bases fitting TRBD2. Per the germline V gene, CDR1 is SNHLY and CDR2 is FYNNEI. V shed 5 bases, J shed 6 bases, and the junction held 7 bases outside the gene matches. This CDR3 spans 16 amino acids.

The DNA for the CDR3 is TGCAGCGGACTCGCCTCCTACGAGCAGTACTTC. Translating gives CSGLASYEQYF. The chain couples TRBV29-1 to TRBJ2-7; unclear D gene. This CDR3 is built from 11 residues. CDR1 is SQVTM, CDR2 ANQGSEA, per germline. Trimming took off 7 bases at V and 0 bases at J, with 7 bases between the two ends.

The chain has TRBV6-1 and TRBJ2-7; tentatively, D is TRBD1 (6 bases). This CDR3 is built from 13 residues. V was cut by 10 bases and J by 4 bases, with 17 bases left in between. In germline, CDR1 is MNHNS, CDR2 SASEGT. This chain's CDR3 is CATSSGTLYEQYF. The CDR3 nucleotides are TGTGCCACCTCTTCCGGGACACTTTACGAGCAGTACTTC.

The chain employs TRBV5-1 and TRBJ2-5, with D possibly matching TRBD1 (5 bases). The end of the DNA aligns better with TRBJ2-7, so the J call may be wrong. The CDR3 contains 14 residues. Germline loops: CDR1 SGHRS, CDR2 YFSETQ. The CDR3 region is CASSLGQSGYEQYF. CDR3 nucleotides: TGCGCCAGCAGCTTGGGACAGTCGGGCTACGAGCAGTACTTC.

This clone has a single count. The chain has TRBV5-1 and TRBJ1-6; D is uncertain. Germline V gene data show CDR1 as SGHRS and CDR2 as YFSETQ. V gave up 0 bases and J gave up 13 bases, with 11 bases separating them. The CDR3 has 13 amino acids. In DNA form, the CDR3 reads TGCGCCAGCAGCTTGGATGTCGGGGTGCCCCTCCACTTT. As protein: CASSLDVGVPLHF.

V usage is TRBV6-1 and J usage is TRBJ2-5; TRBD2 matches at 10 bases. Per germline, CDR1 MNHNS and CDR2 SASEGT. With 8 bases clipped from V and 4 bases from J, the junction kept 10 bases outside the gene matches. The CDR3 is 15 residues long. CDR3 residues: CASLPLAGVTETQYF. CDR3 nucleotides: TGTGCCAGCCTGCCTCTAGCGGGAGTTACAGAGACCCAGTACTTC.

This clone was seen a single time. The CDR3 here is CASSTGFEAFF. CDR3 nucleotides: TGTGCCAGCAGTACAGGTTTTGAAGCTTTCTTT. The chain couples TRBV6-5 to TRBJ1-1; D is possibly TRBD1 (5 bases). Germline loops: CDR1 MNHEY, CDR2 SVGAGI. V was clipped by 5 bases and J by 7 bases, with 8 bases between them. CDR3 length: 11 residues.

The chain carries TRBV5-1 and TRBJ1-1; 9 positions match TRBD1. J lost 7 bases, V lost 4 bases, and 11 bases had no gene match. The CDR3 loop spans 15 amino acids. Germline V gene data show CDR1 as SGHRS and CDR2 as YFSETQ. CDR3 region: CASSTPGQGTIEAFF. The CDR3, as DNA: TGCGCCAGCAGCACCCCGGGACAGGGTACGATTGAAGCTTTCTTT. Together with reference TRBV5-1 and TRBJ1-1, the CDR3 gives the full variable domain: KAGVTQTPRYLIKTRGQQVTLSCSPISGHRSVSWYQQTPGQGLQFLFEYFSETQRNKGNFPGRFSGRQFSNSRSEMNVSTLELGDSALYLCASSTPGQGTIEAFFGQGTRLTVV.

This clone is a singleton in its sample. The chain couples TRBV7-9 to TRBJ2-3; 9 positions match TRBD2. The CDR3 spans 16 residues. The V gene end was trimmed by 5 bases and the J gene end by 2 bases; junction bases not matched to a gene: 8. Germline loops: CDR1 SEHNR, CDR2 FQNEAQ (reference sequence). Here the CDR3 reads CASSKSAGGITDTQYF. The CDR3 region has the DNA TGTGCCAGCAGCAAATCCGCGGGGGGGATCACAGATACGCAGTATTTT.